This T cell receptor (beta chain) was captured by sequencing in a study of tumor-infiltrating lymphocytes in primary liver carcinoma. Study-wide context: Read depth, roughly 3.5 to 7.5 million productive TCRbeta reads, did not differ significantly between tissues. Overall study results and limits: In tumor-adjacent and tumor-blood pairs, overlap was lower than in tumor region pairs. There were only about 7.5-25% of top clones found in all five tumor regions. Relative to blood, tumors carried a significantly larger fraction of the repertoire in their top 250 clones (p = 0.039).

Taking 20-30 mg of unsorted bulk tissue, the authors co-extracted RNA and DNA. For this clonotype: What it binds is unknown.

cDNA specific to TCR beta was made from approximately 0.55 ug of total RNA, with a constant-region primer employed for priming. Employing slightly modified ARM-PCR, three nested multiplex PCR rounds were run, and these gave rise to the TCR beta libraries. It was with TRBV1-TRBV30 forward primers and a C-beta reverse primer that the first two PCR rounds were run, at about 9 cycles each. MiXCR, applied by TCRdb to the multiplex PCR reads, yields one record per CDR3 protein. This table has about 200,000 distinct CDR3 sequences, around four fifths appearing once. Per the germline V gene, CDR1 is SQVTM and CDR2 is ANQGSEA. Unmatched junction bases numbered 10, after V lost 8 bases and J lost 7 bases. CDR3 length equals 12 residues.

This receptor was obtained from a man aged 40-49 years with primary liver carcinoma and hepatitis B virus infection. This chain uses TRBV29-1 with TRBJ2-7, with 8 positions matching TRBD1. Material for sequencing was tumor tissue from primary liver carcinoma. The CDR3, as DNA: TGCAGCATGCTGACAGGGGCACAGGAGCAGTACTTC. Translating gives CSMLTGAQEQYF.